The 22 T cell receptor beta chains below all came from one sample that was sequenced in a study of T cell repertoires in cytomegalovirus infection. TCRdb reprocessed the reads via MiXCR and lists one record per CDR3 protein. The table lists 250,000 to 300,000 distinct CDR3 sequences, less than 9.5% of them singletons, with roughly 16% in the top ten. Sequenced sample: PBMCs. Receptors were obtained from a human donor in good health (CMV status not recorded). Some clones in this sample may be carry-over from other donors' samples.

This clonotype was detected only a few times. V gene TRBV28 combines with J gene TRBJ2-1; D call uncertain. V was trimmed by 3 bases and J by 7 bases, leaving 4 bases between them. The germline gives CDR1 MDHEN, CDR2 SYDVKM. This CDR3 is 11 amino acids long. CDR3 nucleotide sequence: TGTGCCAGCAGTTTTCCTAATGAGCAGTTCTTC. Amino acids: CASSFPNEQFF.

This clonotype occurred a few times. V is TRBV14 and J is TRBJ1-1; D not certain. This CDR3 contains 12 residues. Per the germline V gene, CDR1 is SGHDN and CDR2 is FVKESK. Trimming removed 4 bases at V and 5 bases at J, with 8 bases between. CDR3 sequence (DNA): TGTGCCAGCAGCCCCGGTGCGACTGAAGCTTTCTTT. Residues: CASSPGATEAFF. Supplemented by reference TRBV14 and TRBJ1-1, the full variable domain reads EAGVTQFPSHSVIEKGQTVTLRCDPISGHDNLYWYRRVMGKEIKFLLHFVKESKQDESGMPNNRFLAERTGGTYSTLKVQPAELEDSGVYFCASSPGATEAFFGQGTRLTVV.

This clonotype was observed at least ten times. This chain connects TRBV28 to TRBJ1-1; 11 nucleotides agree with TRBD1. In germline, CDR1 is MDHEN, CDR2 SYDVKM. Unmatched junction bases numbered 10, after V lost 6 bases and J lost 4 bases. This CDR3 is built from 16 residues. This CDR3 reads CASSPSGGTGGTEAFF. The CDR3 region has the DNA TGTGCCAGCAGCCCCTCAGGCGGGACAGGGGGCACTGAAGCTTTCTTT.

This clonotype was recorded at least ten times. The chain combines TRBV7-2 with TRBJ2-5; TRBD1 matches at 10 bases. Germline V gives CDR1 SGHTA, CDR2 FQGNSA. The J segment lost 1 base and the V segment lost 8 bases, leaving 7 bases of the junction unmatched. This CDR3 has 15 amino acids. This chain's CDR3 is CASGRDRGPQETQYF. The CDR3 DNA reads as TGTGCCAGCGGCCGGGACAGGGGACCCCAAGAGACCCAGTACTTC.

This clonotype appeared many times. The chain carries TRBV7-2 and TRBJ2-1, with D unresolved. The V gene lost 5 bases and the J gene lost 0 bases, with 17 bases spanning the gap. The CDR3 runs to 17 residues. Germline assignment: CDR1 SGHTA and CDR2 FQGNSA. The CDR3 DNA is TGTGCCAGCAGCCGTCGTGCGGCCCCCATCTCCTACAATGAGCAGTTCTTC. Translated, it gives CASSRRAAPISYNEQFF.

This clonotype was counted many times. The chain employs TRBV7-2 and TRBJ2-2; TRBD2 matches 13 bases. Germline loops: CDR1 SGHTA, CDR2 FQGNSA. The trim removed 6 bases at V and 4 bases at J, leaving 8 bases unmatched. The CDR3 covers 17 residues. The CDR3: CASRFSGLAGFTGELFF. In DNA form, the CDR3 reads TGTGCCAGCAGATTCTCGGGACTAGCGGGGTTCACCGGGGAGCTGTTTTTT.

This clonotype was detected ten times or more. This chain links TRBV20-1 with TRBJ1-1, with D hard to call. The V gene lost 0 bases and the J gene lost 4 bases, with 12 bases spanning the gap. The CDR3 totals 14 residues. The germline V gene encodes CDR1 DFQATT and CDR2 SNEGSKA (reference sequence). CDR3 in amino acids: CSARDEGWGTEAFF. In DNA, the CDR3 is TGCAGTGCTAGAGACGAAGGGTGGGGCACTGAAGCTTTCTTT.

The chain is built from TRBV5-1 and TRBJ1-4, with D possibly matching TRBD1 (5 bases). Between the trimmed V and J ends, which lost 4 bases and 4 bases, there was a span of 11 bases. The germline gives CDR1 SGHRS, CDR2 YFSETQ. The CDR3 covers 14 residues. The CDR3 DNA is TGCGCCAGCAGCCCGGGGGGAGTTAATGAAAAACTGTTTTTT. Amino acids: CASSPGGVNEKLFF.

V gene TRBV24-1 combines with J gene TRBJ2-1; 9 nucleotides match TRBD1. V was pared by 5 bases and J by 6 bases, with 7 bases of the junction left unmatched. Germline CDR1 is KGHDR and CDR2 is SFDVKD. This CDR3 has 15 residues. The CDR3 nucleotides are TGTGCCACCAGTGTCGGGACAGGGATAGGCAATGAGCAGTTCTTC. As protein: CATSVGTGIGNEQFF.

This clonotype was recorded many times. The CDR3 DNA reads TGTGCCAGCAAAGGACAGGCGAACACAGATACGCAGTATTTT. Protein sequence: CASKGQANTDTQYF. The chain joins TRBV7-2 to TRBJ2-3; 7 bases are a match to TRBD1. After removal of 7 bases from V and 2 bases from J, the junction contained 6 bases not matched to a gene. From germline, CDR1 is SGHTA and CDR2 FQGNSA. This CDR3 comprises 14 residues.

The table lists this clonotype with a few counts. V usage is TRBV7-9 and J usage is TRBJ2-3, with TRBD1 matching 8 bases. CDR1 SEHNR and CDR2 FQNEAQ come from the germline V gene (reference sequence). Trimming cost V 7 bases and J 2 bases; bases outside gene matches: 8. CDR3 length: 15 amino acids. As DNA, the CDR3 is TGTGCCAGCACCAACGCACAGGGGGTCACAGATACGCAGTATTTT. Protein: CASTNAQGVTDTQYF.

Turning to this clonotype: This sequence may be a read error, since a much larger clone differs from it by one base. The chain combines TRBV7-2 with TRBJ2-3; 8 nucleotides align to TRBD2. CDR1 is SGHTA, CDR2 FQGNSA, per germline. The CDR3 is made up of 16 amino acids. The CDR3 spells CVSSLEPTSAQGTQYF. The CDR3 coding sequence is TGTGTCAGCAGCTTAGAGCCGACTAGCGCCCAGGGTACGCAGTATTTT.

Many counts were recorded for this clonotype. The chain joins TRBV7-6 to TRBJ1-3; 8 nucleotides agree with TRBD1. Trimming took 5 bases from V and 2 from J; bases not matched to a gene: 5. This CDR3 has 15 residues. Per germline, CDR1 SGHVS and CDR2 FNYEAQ. Here the CDR3 reads CASSHDRGPGNTIYF. The CDR3 region has the DNA TGTGCCAGCAGCCATGACAGGGGTCCTGGAAACACCATATATTTT.

This chain links TRBV18 with TRBJ1-5; a weak D match, TRBD1 (5 bases). The length of the CDR3 is 14 residues. The V end was cut by 8 bases, the J end by 3 bases, with 14 bases between. Germline CDR1 is KGHSH and CDR2 is LQKENI. This CDR3 reads CASASQGDNQPQHF. The CDR3 region has the DNA TGTGCCAGCGCATCGCAGGGAGACAATCAGCCCCAGCATTTT.

Here the CDR3 DNA reads TGTGCCAGCAGTCCGAACTTTGAGACCCAGTACTTC. Translated: CASSPNFETQYF. The genes are TRBV28 and TRBJ2-5, with D hard to call. Trimming cost V 5 bases and J 5 bases, with 9 bases left between them. CDR1 is MDHEN and CDR2 is SYDVKM in the germline V gene. This CDR3 comprises 12 residues.

This clonotype was seen repeatedly, ten times or more. The chain employs TRBV7-6 and TRBJ2-7; maybe TRBD1 (6 bases). V lost 3 bases and J 6 bases, leaving 15 bases between the germline ends. The CDR3 extends over 14 amino acids. Germline values: CDR1 SGHVS, CDR2 FNYEAQ. The CDR3 spells CASSLTSGVTEQYF. The CDR3 region has the DNA TGTGCCAGCAGCTTGACATCAGGGGTCACCGAGCAGTACTTC.

The chain carries TRBV27 and TRBJ1-1, with D tentatively TRBD1 (6 bases). Per the germline V gene, CDR1 is MNHEY and CDR2 is SMNVEV (reference sequence). Trimming pared 4 bases from V and 2 bases from J, leaving 17 bases between. This CDR3 spans 16 amino acids. CDR3 region: CASSWNAYRDNTEAFF. For the CDR3, the DNA is TGTGCCAGCAGTTGGAACGCTTACAGGGATAACACTGAAGCTTTCTTT.

This clonotype was counted ten times or more. The CDR3: CASVVGPYEQYF. The CDR3 DNA sequence: TGTGCCAGCGTAGTTGGACCCTACGAGCAGTACTTC. The chain recombines TRBV7-8 with TRBJ2-7, with D unresolved. This CDR3 has 12 amino acids. Germline assignment: CDR1 SGHVS and CDR2 FQNEAQ. V shed 8 bases and J shed 2 bases, with 10 bases lying between them.

Only a few counts were recorded for this clonotype. V gene TRBV4-3 combines with J gene TRBJ2-3, with 8 bases lining up with TRBD1. The CDR3 is 17 residues long. Germline CDR1 reads LGHNA; CDR2 reads YSLEER. V gave up 2 bases and J gave up 3 bases; unmatched junction bases: 10. CDR3 residues: CASSQPDRAKGTDTQYF. DNA for the CDR3: TGCGCCAGCAGCCAACCGGACAGGGCGAAGGGGACAGATACGCAGTATTTT.

At least ten counts were recorded for this clonotype. The V call is TRBV7-8, the J call TRBJ1-5; D gene unclear. The CDR3 sequence is 14 residues long. Looked up from germline, CDR1 is SGHVS and CDR2 is FQNEAQ. The V gene lost 5 bases and the J gene lost 0 bases, with 8 bases spanning the gap. The CDR3 DNA sequence: TGTGCCAGCAGCGCTGAGTATAGCAATCAGCCCCAGCATTTT. Its translation: CASSAEYSNQPQHF.

The chain links TRBV7-9 to TRBJ2-2; D is ambiguous. Trimming took off 5 bases at V and 2 bases at J, with 15 bases between the two ends. The CDR3 is made up of 16 amino acids. Germline lookup yields CDR1 SEHNR and CDR2 FQNEAQ (reference sequence). CDR3 loop: CASSLSERLNTGELFF. The CDR3 bases are TGTGCCAGCAGCCTGTCGGAACGGCTCAACACCGGGGAGCTGTTTTTT.

Many counts were recorded for this clonotype. The CDR3: CASSPSRWTEAFF. Written as DNA, the CDR3 is TGTGCCAGCAGCCCCTCGCGGTGGACTGAAGCTTTCTTT. The V gene is TRBV7-6, the J gene TRBJ1-1; D remains ambiguous. Germline values: CDR1 SGHVS, CDR2 FNYEAQ. There are 13 residues in the CDR3. Trimming cost V 5 bases and J 5 bases, with 12 bases left between them.